These 2 T cell receptor beta chains were sequenced from one sample in a study of monozygotic twins with inflammatory bowel disease. TCRdb processed the 5' RACE reads again and assigns one entry to each CDR3 protein, with no DNA. The listing contains some 190,000 distinct CDR3 sequences. Sequenced input: blood. These receptor sequences come from a human donor with ulcerative colitis or Crohn's disease, or a healthy co-twin of an affected twin (not recorded which).

The J gene is TRBJ2-7, the V gene TRBV7-2; TCRdb's D gene call, TRBD1, goes unchecked for lack of DNA. In germline, CDR1 is SGHTA, CDR2 FQGNSA. The CDR3 is 14 amino acids. CDR3 protein: CASSLAQGVSEQYF.

The rearrangement joins TRBV6-5 to TRBJ2-2; the TCRdb call, TRBD1, lacks DNA for checking. Germline CDR1 is MNHEY and CDR2 is SVGAGI. This CDR3 spans 16 amino acids. CDR3 in amino acids: CASSYGSLAGTGALFF.